The 16 T cell receptor beta chains reported below all come from one sample, sequenced in a study of blood T cell repertoires in COVID-19. TCRdb keeps only in-frame clones here, not all; method: immunoSEQ multiplex PCR. The repertoire holds more than 75,000 clones, with over 80% as singletons. The specimen sequenced was peripheral blood. The receptors originated from a woman older than 75 with active or convalescent COVID-19.

This clone is a singleton in its sample. The chain carries TRBV2 and TRBJ2-4; perhaps TRBD1 as D (5 bases). The germline CDR1 and CDR2 sequences are SNHLY and FYNNEI. Trimming took off 8 bases at V and 5 bases at J, with 13 bases between the two ends. The CDR3 runs to 13 residues. This chain's CDR3 is CASSPDIQNIQYF. For the CDR3, the DNA is TGTGCCAGCTCCCCGGACATACAAAACATTCAGTACTTC. The full variable domain, completed using reference TRBV2 and TRBJ2-4, is EPEVTQTPSHQVTQMGQEVILRCVPISNHLYFYWYRQILGQKVEFLVSFYNNEISEKSEIFDDQFSVERPDGSNFTLKIRSTKLEDSAMYFCASSPDIQNIQYFGAGTRLSVL.

A few counts support this clone. The gene calls are TRBV4-2 and TRBJ2-2; 7 nucleotides line up with TRBD2. Trimming at V came to 0 bases and at J to 6 bases, leaving 4 bases not matched to a gene. The CDR3 extends over 15 amino acids. From germline, CDR1 is LGHNA and CDR2 YNFKEQ. CDR3 region: CASSQDLLASGELFF. The CDR3 DNA reads TGTGCCAGCAGCCAAGATCTACTAGCGTCCGGGGAGCTGTTTTTT.

This rearrangement joins TRBV27 to TRBJ1-5; D is unresolved. Trimming cost V 6 bases and J 4 bases, with 16 bases left between them. Germline V gene lookup returns CDR1 MNHEY and CDR2 SMNVEV (reference sequence). The CDR3 is 15 residues long. The CDR3 protein is CASSIKWPGNQPQHF. The CDR3 bases are TGTGCCAGCAGCATCAAGTGGCCGGGGAATCAGCCCCAGCATTTT.

The V call is TRBV14, the J call TRBJ1-4; D is undetermined. The CDR3 spans 18 residues. From germline, CDR1 is SGHDN and CDR2 FVKESK. The ends were cut back, 4 bases at V and 0 bases at J, with 18 bases in the middle. The CDR3, as DNA: TGTGCCAGCAGCCTAGGCGGGTATTCGAGCGCAACTAATGAAAAACTGTTTTTT. The encoded protein is CASSLGGYSSATNEKLFF.

The rearrangement joins TRBV18 to TRBJ2-3, with D hard to call. Per germline, CDR1 KGHSH and CDR2 LQKENI. Trimming pared 5 bases from V and 0 bases from J, leaving 15 bases between. The CDR3 is 16 residues long. The CDR3 protein is CASSALLEASTDTQYF. CDR3 bases: TGTGCCAGCTCAGCTCTTTTAGAAGCGAGCACAGATACGCAGTATTTT. Supplemented by reference TRBV18 and TRBJ2-3, the full variable domain reads NAGVMQNPRHLVRRRGQEARLRCSPMKGHSHVYWYRQLPEEGLKFMVYLQKENIIDESGMPKERFSAEFPKEGPSILRIQQVVRGDSAAYFCASSALLEASTDTQYFGPGTRLTVL.

This rearrangement joins TRBV6-6 to TRBJ2-1; 9 bases are a match to TRBD1. The germline CDR1 and CDR2 sequences are MNHNY and SVGAGI (reference sequence). The CDR3 contains 16 residues. V lost 5 bases, J lost 1 base, and 6 bases stayed unmatched. The CDR3 sequence is CASSAHDRGSYNEQFF. CDR3 sequence (DNA): TGTGCCAGCAGTGCCCACGACAGGGGGTCCTACAATGAGCAGTTCTTC.

The chain has TRBV7-3 and TRBJ2-6; possible D gene TRBD1, 6 bases. Trimming removed 1 base at V and 4 bases at J, with 8 bases between. There are 15 residues in the CDR3. CDR1 and CDR2 from the germline V gene are SGHTA and FQGTGA. CDR3 amino acids: CASSLRGTGANVLTF. CDR3 nucleotides: TGTGCCAGCAGCTTAAGGGGGACAGGGGCCAACGTCCTGACTTTC.

On this clone itself: Additional DNA sequences in this sample encode the identical CDR3. The chain couples TRBV19 to TRBJ2-1, with D maybe TRBD1 (5 bases). The CDR3 covers 13 residues. The V end lost 1 base, the J end lost 4 bases, and 5 bases lay between the germline ends. In germline, CDR1 is LNHDA, CDR2 SQIVND (reference sequence). The CDR3 region has the DNA TGTGCCAGTAGTATAGGACAGTACAATGAGCAGTTCTTC. Its protein product is CASSIGQYNEQFF.

The chain couples TRBV11-2 to TRBJ1-2; D is possibly TRBD1 (6 bases). The V end was cut by 0 bases, the J end by 8 bases, with 19 bases between. This CDR3 is built from 16 residues. CDR1 is SGHAT and CDR2 is FQNNGV in the germline V gene. Here the CDR3 DNA reads TGTGCCAGCAGCTTAGATCTGGGGGTAACAGGGTCAGGCTACACCTTC. Its protein is CASSLDLGVTGSGYTF.

The chain couples TRBV18 to TRBJ1-5; TRBD1 might be the D (6 bases). Germline CDR1 is KGHSH and CDR2 is LQKENI. This CDR3 has 16 amino acids. V was clipped by 5 bases and J by 2 bases, with 16 bases between them. CDR3 amino acids: CASSSPGRGGNQPQHF. For the CDR3, the DNA is TGTGCCAGCTCATCTCCCGGCAGGGGAGGCAATCAGCCCCAGCATTTT.

The chain couples TRBV18 to TRBJ1-1, with 7 bases identical to TRBD1. The junction had 3 bases not matched to a gene; V was cut back by 5 bases and J by 0 bases. The V gene's germline CDR1 is KGHSH and CDR2 LQKENI. This CDR3 comprises 14 residues. The CDR3 is CASSGQVLNTEAFF. CDR3 bases: TGTGCCAGCTCAGGACAGGTCCTGAACACTGAAGCTTTCTTT.

V and J are TRBV11-2 and TRBJ2-7, with TRBD1 matching over 7 bases. V shed 0 bases, J shed 2 bases, and the junction held 7 bases outside the gene matches. This CDR3 contains 16 residues. CDR1 is SGHAT and CDR2 is FQNNGV in the germline V gene. This CDR3 is CASSLDYRQGAYEQYF. The CDR3 DNA is TGTGCCAGCAGCTTAGATTATAGGCAGGGGGCCTACGAGCAGTACTTC.

The sample holds one count of this clone. The chain joins TRBV10-3 to TRBJ1-1; no clear D gene. This CDR3 comprises 11 residues. Germline V gene lookup returns CDR1 ENHRY and CDR2 SYGVKD. The ends were cut back, 6 bases at V and 6 bases at J, with 8 bases in the middle. The CDR3 DNA reads TGTGCCATCAGAGGCGGAGCTGAAGCTTTCTTT. This translates into CAIRGGAEAFF.

CDR3 bases: TGTGCCAGTAGGTCGGGGGGCATGAACCGGGGAGTGTTTTTT. Translating it yields CASRSGGMNRGVFF. The chain employs TRBV19 and TRBJ2-2; the D gene is possibly TRBD2 (7 bases). Trimming pared 6 bases from V and 15 bases from J, leaving 23 bases between. Germline V lookup: CDR1 LNHDA, CDR2 SQIVND (reference sequence). This CDR3 has 14 residues.

This clone was recorded a few times. The V call is TRBV28, the J call TRBJ2-7; the D gene is possibly TRBD1 (6 bases). The CDR3 has 14 amino acids. CDR1 is MDHEN, CDR2 SYDVKM, per germline. Trimming pared 4 bases from V and 3 bases from J, leaving 13 bases between. In DNA, the CDR3 is TGTGCCAGCAGTTCCTCGACAGGCCTCTACGAGCAGTACTTC. This encodes CASSSSTGLYEQYF. The whole variable domain, remainder taken from reference TRBV28 and TRBJ2-7, is DVKVTQSSRYLVKRTGEKVFLECVQDMDHENMFWYRQDPGLGLRLIYFSYDVKMKEKGDIPEGYSVSREKKERFSLILESASTNQTSMYLCASSSSTGLYEQYFGPGTRLTVT.

The gene calls are TRBV27 and TRBJ1-2, with 9 bases fitting TRBD1. J lost 5 bases, V lost 5 bases, and 9 bases had no gene match. Germline CDR1 reads MNHEY; CDR2 reads SMNVEV (reference sequence). This CDR3 spans 15 amino acids. CDR3 sequence (DNA): TGTGCCAGCAGTATGCGGGGACAGGGAAGTTATGGCTACACCTTC. Translation: CASSMRGQGSYGYTF.